A selection of T cell receptor beta chains follows, all from one sample in a study of blood T cell repertoires in COVID-19. Here immunoSEQ multiplex PCR was the method, and the copy in TCRdb shows in-frame clones only, minus some. This table has about 390,000 clones, 85% to 90% appearing once. The material sequenced was PBMCs or T cells enriched from blood (not recorded which). Source of these receptors: a woman in her forties or fifties who had recovered from COVID-19. Both conserved end residues are part of each CDR3. The D gene is left open where the match is weak. Expanded clones get a size class; other rows say once, few or many, or leave the size out.

CDR3nt: TGTGCCAGCAGTTTACCGTACAATGAGCAGTTCTTC
CDR3aa: CASSLPYNEQFF
j_gene: TRBJ2-1
v_gene: TRBV27
abundance: -
d_gene: -

CDR3nt: TGTGCCAGCAGCCAAGGATCACTCCTCGCGGGACAGTATTTT
CDR3aa: CASSQGSLLAGQYF
j_gene: TRBJ2-3
v_gene: TRBV3-1/TRBV3-2
abundance: -
d_gene: -

CDR3nt: TGTGCCAGCAGGGAAGGGACTTCCTATCAGCCCCAGCATTTT
CDR3aa: CASREGTSYQPQHF
j_gene: TRBJ1-5
v_gene: TRBV28
abundance: -
d_gene: -

CDR3nt: TGTGCCACCCTCAGGGGAGCTGAAGCTTTCTTT
CDR3aa: CATLRGAEAFF
j_gene: TRBJ1-1
v_gene: TRBV6-5
abundance: -
d_gene: -

CDR3nt: TGTGCCAGCAGCTTGGGGACAGGTGGTTTCCTTCGAGCTTTCTTT
CDR3aa: CASSLGTGGFLRAFF
j_gene: TRBJ1-1
v_gene: TRBV5-5
abundance: -
d_gene: TRBD1

CDR3nt: TGTGCCAGCAGCCGCCTGGGTGACAGGGCGGATGGCTACACCTTC
CDR3aa: CASSRLGDRADGYTF
j_gene: TRBJ1-2
v_gene: TRBV21-1
abundance: -
d_gene: -

CDR3nt: TGTGCCATCAGTGAGTCGATCGGAGACACTGAAGCTTTCTTT
CDR3aa: CAISESIGDTEAFF
j_gene: TRBJ1-1
v_gene: TRBV10-3
abundance: -
d_gene: -

CDR3nt: TGTGCCACCGTCGGGGTTTTAGGGATCAGCTCCTACAATGAGCAGTTCTTC
CDR3aa: CATVGVLGISSYNEQFF
j_gene: TRBJ2-1
v_gene: TRBV15
abundance: -
d_gene: -

CDR3nt: TGTGCCACCAGCAGACGGACAGCGACCCTCACAGATACGCAGTATTTT
CDR3aa: CATSRRTATLTDTQYF
j_gene: TRBJ2-3
v_gene: TRBV15
abundance: -
d_gene: -

CDR3nt: TGTGCCAGCAGCTTAGGAATACAGGGAATCTATGGCTACACCTTC
CDR3aa: CASSLGIQGIYGYTF
j_gene: TRBJ1-2
v_gene: TRBV7-8
abundance: -
d_gene: -

CDR3nt: TGTGCCAGCAGCTTAGTCTGGCGGGGGGGCGTCGATGAGCAGTTCTTC
CDR3aa: CASSLVWRGGVDEQFF
j_gene: TRBJ2-1
v_gene: TRBV7-2
abundance: -
d_gene: TRBD2

CDR3nt: TGTGCCAGCTCACCAAATTCCGACGGGGAAGCTTTCTTT
CDR3aa: CASSPNSDGEAFF
j_gene: TRBJ1-1
v_gene: TRBV18
abundance: -
d_gene: -

CDR3nt: TGTGCCAGCTATCCACAGGGGTGGGGAAACACTGAAGCTTTCTTT
CDR3aa: CASYPQGWGNTEAFF
j_gene: TRBJ1-1
v_gene: TRBV2
abundance: -
d_gene: TRBD1

CDR3nt: TGTGCCAGCTCACCACCGCCAGGGGATGGCTACACCTTC
CDR3aa: CASSPPPGDGYTF
j_gene: TRBJ1-2
v_gene: TRBV18
abundance: -
d_gene: -

CDR3nt: TGTGCCAGCAGCGTAGGTCTTAAATTGGGCAGAAAGAACACTGAAGCTTTCTTT
CDR3aa: CASSVGLKLGRKNTEAFF
j_gene: TRBJ1-1
v_gene: TRBV9
abundance: -
d_gene: -

CDR3nt: TGTGCCACCAGCACAAGGACTACTGGAAACACCATATATTTT
CDR3aa: CATSTRTTGNTIYF
j_gene: TRBJ1-3
v_gene: TRBV15
abundance: once
d_gene: -

CDR3nt: TGTGCCAGCAGCTTGGGGACAGGTTTGGCCGGGGAGCTGTTTTTT
CDR3aa: CASSLGTGLAGELFF
j_gene: TRBJ2-2
v_gene: TRBV7-3
abundance: -
d_gene: TRBD1

CDR3nt: TGCAGCGTTGTATGGGGGCAGGGGGCGACTGAAGCTTTCTTT
CDR3aa: CSVVWGQGATEAFF
j_gene: TRBJ1-1
v_gene: TRBV29-1
abundance: -
d_gene: TRBD1

CDR3nt: TGTGCCAGTAGCGCATCTCCGGCTAACTATGGCTACACCTTC
CDR3aa: CASSASPANYGYTF
j_gene: TRBJ1-2
v_gene: TRBV19
abundance: -
d_gene: -

CDR3nt: TGTGCCAGCAGCCATATAACAGGGTTGGGAAACACCATATATTTT
CDR3aa: CASSHITGLGNTIYF
j_gene: TRBJ1-3
v_gene: TRBV3-1/TRBV3-2
abundance: -
d_gene: -

CDR3nt: TGTGCCAGCAGTTACTCACCCCACAGGGAGGAAAAACTGTTTTTT
CDR3aa: CASSYSPHREEKLFF
j_gene: TRBJ1-4
v_gene: TRBV6-5
abundance: -
d_gene: -

CDR3nt: TGTGCCAGCTCACCGAATTACAGGGCCCTTGCAACTAATGAAAAACTGTTTTTT
CDR3aa: CASSPNYRALATNEKLFF
j_gene: TRBJ1-4
v_gene: TRBV18
abundance: -
d_gene: -

CDR3nt: TGTGCCAGCAGCCAAAGGTCCGGGGCAACTAATGAAAAACTGTTTTTT
CDR3aa: CASSQRSGATNEKLFF
j_gene: TRBJ1-4
v_gene: TRBV3-1/TRBV3-2
abundance: -
d_gene: -

CDR3nt: TGTGCCAGCAGTGACAGGGGGAGACCGTCCTCTCAGCCCCAGCATTTT
CDR3aa: CASSDRGRPSSQPQHF
j_gene: TRBJ1-5
v_gene: TRBV2
abundance: -
d_gene: TRBD1

CDR3nt: TGTGCCAGCAGCTTAGGGTCAGGAGGGCCTAATGAAAAACTGTTTTTT
CDR3aa: CASSLGSGGPNEKLFF
j_gene: TRBJ1-4
v_gene: TRBV5-8
abundance: -
d_gene: -

CDR3nt: TGTGCCAGCAGTTACCCCCTCACAGATACGCAGTATTTT
CDR3aa: CASSYPLTDTQYF
j_gene: TRBJ2-3
v_gene: TRBV6-2/TRBV6-3
abundance: once
d_gene: -

CDR3nt: TGTGCCAGCAGTGATGGGGGGGGCCAAGAGACCCAGTACTTC
CDR3aa: CASSDGGGQETQYF
j_gene: TRBJ2-5
v_gene: TRBV2
abundance: -
d_gene: TRBD2

CDR3nt: TGTGCCTGGAACCCGGCGGGCACAGATACGCAGTATTTT
CDR3aa: CAWNPAGTDTQYF
j_gene: TRBJ2-3
v_gene: TRBV30
abundance: -
d_gene: -

CDR3nt: TGTGCCAGCAGCCCCTGGGGGCGGGGGTCGAACACCGGGGAGCTGTTTTTT
CDR3aa: CASSPWGRGSNTGELFF
j_gene: TRBJ2-2
v_gene: TRBV13
abundance: few
d_gene: -

CDR3nt: TGTGCCAGCAGCCCGGCCGGGATAGAGAACACTGAAGCTTTCTTT
CDR3aa: CASSPAGIENTEAFF
j_gene: TRBJ1-1
v_gene: TRBV7-9
abundance: -
d_gene: -

CDR3nt: TGTGCCAGCAGCCGACTCCCGGGCTACGAGCAGTACTTC
CDR3aa: CASSRLPGYEQYF
j_gene: TRBJ2-7
v_gene: TRBV3-1/TRBV3-2
abundance: -
d_gene: -